This is a list of T cell receptor beta chains from one sample in a study of regulatory T cells in long-lasting Graves disease. TCRdb analysed the multiplex PCR reads with MiXCR anew, one entry per CDR3 protein. The table lists roughly 400,000 distinct CDR3 sequences, more than 20% of them singletons. The source material was peripheral blood mononuclear cells (PBMCs), sampled when the disease was refractory, from a patient treated with antithyroid drugs. These receptors came from a female donor with Graves disease. Both conserved end residues are part of each CDR3. A D gene is named only where the DNA matches it firmly. Some rows have no size entry. The others give once, few or many, or a class for an expanded clone.

d_gene: -
v_gene: TRBV29-1
abundance: -
j_gene: TRBJ1-1
CDR3aa: CSVDGPTGRRDTEAFF

d_gene: -
v_gene: TRBV7-2
abundance: many
j_gene: TRBJ1-1
CDR3aa: CASSLEAANTEAFF

d_gene: -
v_gene: TRBV5-8
abundance: many
j_gene: TRBJ2-2
CDR3aa: CASSLLRGNTGELFF

d_gene: -
v_gene: TRBV9
abundance: many
j_gene: TRBJ1-6
CDR3aa: CASSVKHDNSPLHF

d_gene: TRBD2
v_gene: TRBV6-2/TRBV6-3
abundance: few
j_gene: TRBJ2-2
CDR3aa: CASSSPGSAPRLAVTGELFF

d_gene: -
v_gene: TRBV28
abundance: many
j_gene: TRBJ2-7
CDR3aa: CASSPQGSFYEQYF

d_gene: -
v_gene: TRBV28
abundance: many
j_gene: TRBJ2-7
CDR3aa: CASSLDSTLWREQYF

d_gene: TRBD1
v_gene: TRBV19
abundance: -
j_gene: TRBJ1-1
CDR3aa: CASSIEGARTEAFF

d_gene: -
v_gene: TRBV30
abundance: many
j_gene: TRBJ2-7
CDR3aa: CAWSVLSLEQYF

d_gene: -
v_gene: TRBV5-1
abundance: -
j_gene: TRBJ1-5
CDR3aa: CASSAGVGGGNQPQHF

d_gene: -
v_gene: TRBV5-1
abundance: -
j_gene: TRBJ2-7
CDR3aa: CASSLFGGATGGDEQYF

d_gene: TRBD2
v_gene: TRBV7-2
abundance: many
j_gene: TRBJ2-5
CDR3aa: CASSPRLAQETQYF

d_gene: -
v_gene: TRBV24-1
abundance: many
j_gene: TRBJ2-5
CDR3aa: CATSAEAWETQYF

d_gene: -
v_gene: TRBV5-1
abundance: -
j_gene: TRBJ2-5
CDR3aa: CASSLEPRETQYF

d_gene: TRBD1
v_gene: TRBV7-6
abundance: many
j_gene: TRBJ2-7
CDR3aa: CASSPSPGRQGGYEQYF